This T cell receptor (beta chain) was captured in a study of blood T cell repertoires in COVID-19. The wider study: Samples representing acute and convalescent COVID-19 were sourced from the United States, Italy and Spain.

Using immunoSEQ multiplex PCR, the repertoire was profiled, and TCRdb retains in-frame clones only, with some absent. The table has 130,000 to 150,000 clones, 75% to 85% seen once. CDR1 and CDR2 from the germline V gene are SQVTM and ANQGSEA. This CDR3 region has 13 residues. V lost 5 bases, J lost 0 bases, and 2 bases stayed unmatched. This receptor was obtained from a man aged 70 or older who had recovered from COVID-19. Material for sequencing was peripheral blood. The J gene is TRBJ2-7, the V gene TRBV29-1; 9 bases are shared with TRBD1. CDR3: CSVRQGDSYEQYF. In DNA, the CDR3 is TGCAGCGTTAGACAGGGGGACTCCTACGAGCAGTACTTC.